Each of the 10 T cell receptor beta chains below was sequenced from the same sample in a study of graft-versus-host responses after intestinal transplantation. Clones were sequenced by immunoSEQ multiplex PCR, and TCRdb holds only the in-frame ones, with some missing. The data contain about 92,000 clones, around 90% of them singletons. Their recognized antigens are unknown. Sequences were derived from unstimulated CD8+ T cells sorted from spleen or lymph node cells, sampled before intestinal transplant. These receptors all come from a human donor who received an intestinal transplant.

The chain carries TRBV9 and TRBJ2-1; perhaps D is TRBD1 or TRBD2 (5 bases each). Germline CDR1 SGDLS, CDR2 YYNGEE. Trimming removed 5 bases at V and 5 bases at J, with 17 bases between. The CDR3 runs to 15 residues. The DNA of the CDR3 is TGTGCCAGCAGTCGGGGCTATGCCAGGGACAATGAGCAGTTCTTC. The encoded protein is CASSRGYARDNEQFF. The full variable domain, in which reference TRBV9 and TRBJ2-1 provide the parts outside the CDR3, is DSGVTQTPKHLITATGQRVTLRCSPRSGDLSVYWYQQSLDQGLQFLIQYYNGEERAKGNILERFSAQQFPDLHSELNLSSLELGDSALYFCASSRGYARDNEQFFGPGTRLTVL.

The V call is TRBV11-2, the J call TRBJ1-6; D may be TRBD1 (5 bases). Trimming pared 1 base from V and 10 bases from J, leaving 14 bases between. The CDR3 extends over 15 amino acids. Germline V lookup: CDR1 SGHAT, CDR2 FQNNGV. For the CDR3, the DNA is TGTGCCAGCAGCTTAGGTGGGGGTTCGGACTCACCCCTCCACTTT. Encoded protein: CASSLGGGSDSPLHF. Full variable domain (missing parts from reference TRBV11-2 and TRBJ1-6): EAGVAQSPRYKIIEKRQSVAFWCNPISGHATLYWYQQILGQGPKLLIQFQNNGVVDDSQLPKDRFSAERLKGVDSTLKIQPAKLEDSAVYLCASSLGGGSDSPLHFGNGTRLTVT.

The CDR3 sequence is CASSVGWASSTDTQYF. CDR3 in DNA: TGTGCCAGCAGCGTAGGCTGGGCCTCTAGCACAGATACGCAGTATTTT. The V call is TRBV9, the J call TRBJ2-3; D is undetermined. CDR1 is SGDLS and CDR2 is YYNGEE in the germline V gene. Trimming cost V 0 bases and J 0 bases, with 11 bases left between them. CDR3 length: 16 residues.

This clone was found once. The DNA of the CDR3 is TGTGCCAGCAGTGACGGGGTTATGAACACTGAAGCTTTCTTT. It specifies CASSDGVMNTEAFF. The genes are TRBV6-5 and TRBJ1-1; D is uncertain. In germline, CDR1 is MNHEY, CDR2 SVGAGI. V shed 5 bases and J shed 0 bases, with 10 bases lying between them. The CDR3 covers 14 residues.

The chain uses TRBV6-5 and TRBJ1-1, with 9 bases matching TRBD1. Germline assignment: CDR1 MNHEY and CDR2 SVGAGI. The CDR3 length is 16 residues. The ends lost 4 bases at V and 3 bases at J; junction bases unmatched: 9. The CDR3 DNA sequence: TGTGCCAGCAGTTCTGGGACAGGGATTGTGTACACTGAAGCTTTCTTT. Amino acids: CASSSGTGIVYTEAFF.

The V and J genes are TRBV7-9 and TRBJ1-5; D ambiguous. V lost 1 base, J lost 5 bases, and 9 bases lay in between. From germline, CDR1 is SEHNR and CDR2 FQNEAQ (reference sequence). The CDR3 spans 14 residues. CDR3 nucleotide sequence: TGTGCCAGCAGCTTAGGGCAGGACCATCAGCCCCAGCATTTT. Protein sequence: CASSLGQDHQPQHF.

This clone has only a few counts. This CDR3 is CASRGQLNTEAFF. The CDR3 region has the DNA TGCGCCAGCAGGGGACAGTTGAACACTGAAGCTTTCTTT. The rearrangement links TRBV10-2 to TRBJ1-1; 7 nucleotides align to TRBD1. Losses at the gene ends were 6 bases for V and 0 bases for J; bases not matched to a gene: 1. The CDR3 has 13 residues. The germline V gene encodes CDR1 WSHSY and CDR2 SAAADI.

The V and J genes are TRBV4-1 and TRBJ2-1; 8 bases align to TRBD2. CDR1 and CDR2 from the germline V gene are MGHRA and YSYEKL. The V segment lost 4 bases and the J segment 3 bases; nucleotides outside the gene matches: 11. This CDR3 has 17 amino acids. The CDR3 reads CASSLSIGGRNYNEQFF. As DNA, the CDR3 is TGCGCCAGCAGCCTATCTATAGGCGGGAGGAACTACAATGAGCAGTTCTTC.

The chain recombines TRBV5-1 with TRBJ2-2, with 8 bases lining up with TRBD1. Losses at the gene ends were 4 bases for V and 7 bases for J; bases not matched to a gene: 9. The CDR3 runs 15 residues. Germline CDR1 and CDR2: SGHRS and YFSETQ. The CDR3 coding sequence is TGCGCCAGCAGCAACGCAGGGGGCTGGGGCGGGGAGCTGTTTTTT. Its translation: CASSNAGGWGGELFF.

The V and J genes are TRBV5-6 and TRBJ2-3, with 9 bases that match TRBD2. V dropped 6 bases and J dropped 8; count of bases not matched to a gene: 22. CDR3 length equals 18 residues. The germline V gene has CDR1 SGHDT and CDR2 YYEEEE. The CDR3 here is CASTPDVWLAGSISTQYF. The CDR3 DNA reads TGTGCCAGCACCCCCGACGTGTGGCTAGCGGGGAGTATTTCTACGCAGTATTTT.